One and the same sample provided the 10 T cell receptor beta chains below, sequenced in a study of T cell responses to AZD1222 COVID-19 vaccine. Clones were sequenced by immunoSEQ multiplex PCR, and TCRdb holds only the in-frame ones, with some missing. The repertoire holds fewer than 200,000 clones, with about 90% as singletons. Sample: peripheral blood, taken 28 days after the second AZD1222 dose. These TCRs come from an adult who received the AZD1222 COVID-19 vaccine.

In DNA form, the CDR3 reads TGTGCCAGCAGCTCCTCCTGGGGCTACACCTTC. This gives the protein CASSSSWGYTF. The chain combines TRBV7-8 with TRBJ1-2; D call uncertain. V lost 4 bases and J 8 bases, leaving 8 bases between the germline ends. This CDR3 region has 11 residues. Germline V gene data show CDR1 as SGHVS and CDR2 as FQNEAQ.

The chain recombines TRBV7-9 with TRBJ2-2; 10 nucleotides line up with TRBD1. Germline V CDR1 and CDR2: SEHNR, FQNEAQ (reference sequence). This CDR3 has 15 residues. Germline trimming cut 8 bases from V and 9 bases from J; bases unmatched to any gene: 12. The CDR3 is CASGLTGGLLRELFF. CDR3 coding DNA: TGTGCCAGCGGTTTGACAGGGGGCCTTCTACGGGAGCTGTTTTTT. Complete variable domain (other parts from reference TRBV7-9 and TRBJ2-2): DTGVSQNPRHKITKRGQNVTFRCDPISEHNRLYWYRQTLGQGPEFLTYFQNEAQLEKSRLLSDRFSAERPKGSFSTLEIQRTEQGDSAMYLCASGLTGGLLRELFFGEGSRLTVL.

The rearrangement uses TRBV6-2 or TRBV6-3 and TRBJ1-5; 8 nucleotides line up with TRBD1. The junction had 7 bases not matched to a gene; V was cut back by 2 bases and J by 1 base. Germline lookup yields CDR1 MNHEY and CDR2 SVGEGT. This CDR3 spans 17 amino acids. The CDR3 DNA reads TGTGCCAGCAGTTACGGGGCAGGGGGCGGCAGCAATCAGCCCCAGCATTTT. Amino acid sequence: CASSYGAGGGSNQPQHF.

The chain combines TRBV30 with TRBJ2-7; 9 positions agree with TRBD1. V trimming: 3 bases; J trimming: 1 base; junction bases outside the gene matches: 4. Germline V CDR1 and CDR2: GTSNPN, SVGIG (reference sequence). CDR3 length: 14 amino acids. CDR3 loop: CAWRGTGNSYEQYF. The CDR3 nucleotides are TGTGCCTGGAGGGGGACAGGGAATTCCTACGAGCAGTACTTC.

This chain joins TRBV10-3 and TRBJ1-4, with D maybe TRBD1 (5 bases). From germline, CDR1 is ENHRY and CDR2 SYGVKD. V was clipped by 7 bases and J by 5 bases, with 8 bases between them. The CDR3 consists of 12 residues. The DNA of the CDR3 is TGTGCCATCACGGGGGACAATGAAAAACTGTTTTTT. Translation gives CAITGDNEKLFF.

This clone was counted once. The V call is TRBV15, the J call TRBJ2-2; D is uncertain. The V gene's germline CDR1 is LNHNV and CDR2 YYDKDF (reference sequence). The CDR3 is 13 amino acids. V was clipped by 0 bases and J by 4 bases, with 3 bases between them. In DNA, the CDR3 is TGTGCCACCAGCAGAGAACGCACCGGGGAGCTGTTTTTT. Residues: CATSRERTGELFF.

The chain couples TRBV7-9 to TRBJ2-7; D possibly matches TRBD1 or TRBD2 (6 bases each). The V end lost 2 bases, the J end lost 5 bases, and 10 bases lay between the germline ends. From germline, CDR1 is SEHNR and CDR2 FQNEAQ (reference sequence). There are 13 residues in the CDR3. CDR3 region: CASSLTGAHEQYF. CDR3 coding DNA: TGTGCCAGCAGCTTAACGGGGGCCCACGAGCAGTACTTC.

This clone was seen just once. The rearrangement uses TRBV6-5 and TRBJ2-1; D remains ambiguous. The CDR3 has 11 amino acids. Trimming left V 7 bases short and J 5 bases short, with 6 bases between. Germline V gives CDR1 MNHEY, CDR2 SVGAGI. Here the CDR3 reads CASTADNEQFF. Here the CDR3 DNA reads TGTGCCAGCACCGCAGACAATGAGCAGTTCTTC.

The chain employs TRBV6-6 and TRBJ2-3, with D possibly being TRBD2 (7 bases). V gave up 0 bases and J gave up 2 bases, with 12 bases separating them. The V gene's germline CDR1 is MNHNY and CDR2 SVGAGI (reference sequence). This CDR3 is 16 amino acids long. The CDR3 DNA reads TGTGCCAGCAGTTACTCGATGGCGGGGGCCACAGATACGCAGTATTTT. The encoded protein is CASSYSMAGATDTQYF.

This chain connects TRBV3-1 (or the pseudogene TRBV3-2) to TRBJ2-7, with a tentative D call TRBD1 (6 bases). Trimming removed 1 base from V and 3 bases from J, with 13 bases in between. CDR3 length: 15 amino acids. Germline V gives CDR1 LGHDT, CDR2 YNNKEL (reference sequence). For the CDR3, the DNA is TGTGCCAGCAGCCAAGTAGACAGGTTCAGCTACGAGCAGTACTTC. It is translated as CASSQVDRFSYEQYF.